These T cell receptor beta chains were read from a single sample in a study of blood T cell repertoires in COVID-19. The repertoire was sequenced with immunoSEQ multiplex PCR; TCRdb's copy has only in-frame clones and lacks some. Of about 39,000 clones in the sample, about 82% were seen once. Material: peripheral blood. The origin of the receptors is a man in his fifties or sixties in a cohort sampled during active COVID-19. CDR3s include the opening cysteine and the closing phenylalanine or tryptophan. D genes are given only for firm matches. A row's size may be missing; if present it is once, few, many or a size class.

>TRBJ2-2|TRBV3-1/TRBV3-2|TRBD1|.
TGTGCCAGCAGCCCAATGACAGGGACCGGGGAGCTGTTTTTT
CASSPMTGTGELFF
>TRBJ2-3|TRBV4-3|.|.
TGCGCCAGCAGCCGTCTGGGGGGGGCAAGCACAGATACGCAGTATTTT
CASSRLGGASTDTQYF
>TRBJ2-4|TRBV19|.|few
TGTGCCACCCAGGGAGCCAAAAACATTCAGTACTTC
CATQGAKNIQYF
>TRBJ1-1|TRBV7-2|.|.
TGTGCCAGCAGCTTAGGGGGGGCGCGGGAGGCTTTCTTT
CASSLGGAREAFF
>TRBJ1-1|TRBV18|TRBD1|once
TGTGCCAGCTCGGGGACAGGGGGCCGGACTGAAGCTTTCTTT
CASSGTGGRTEAFF
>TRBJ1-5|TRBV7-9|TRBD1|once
TGTGCCAGCAGCCCATCCGACAGGGACGTCGATCAGCCCCAGCATTTT
CASSPSDRDVDQPQHF
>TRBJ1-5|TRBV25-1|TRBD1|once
TGTGCCAGCAGTGATGAGCCGGGACAGGGACCGGGACAGCCCCAGCATTTT
CASSDEPGQGPGQPQHF
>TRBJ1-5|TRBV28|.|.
TGTGCCAGCAGTACGGCAGGGGCGATCAATCAGCCCCAGCATTTT
CASSTAGAINQPQHF
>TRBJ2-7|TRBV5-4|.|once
TGTGCCAGCAGCGGGGCGCGAAGTGAGCAGTACTTC
CASSGARSEQYF
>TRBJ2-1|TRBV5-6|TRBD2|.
TGTGCCAGCAGCTTGGACGGACTAGCCCCAACCAGTAATGAGCAGTTCTTC
CASSLDGLAPTSNEQFF
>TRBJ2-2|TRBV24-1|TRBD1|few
TGTGCCACCAGTGATCCTCGACAGGGGGCATCCGGGGAGCTGTTTTTT
CATSDPRQGASGELFF
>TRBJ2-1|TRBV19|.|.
TGTGCCAGTAGCGGGAGAGGGGAGCAGTTCTTC
CASSGRGEQFF
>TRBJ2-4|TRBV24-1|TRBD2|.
TGTGCCACCAGTGGATCTAGCGGAAACATTCAGTACTTC
CATSGSSGNIQYF
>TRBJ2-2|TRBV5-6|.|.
TGTGCCAGCAGCTTGGTAGGGGTAGGGAACACCGGGGAGCTGTTTTTT
CASSLVGVGNTGELFF
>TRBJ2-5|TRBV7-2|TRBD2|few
TGTGCCAGCACCCCGCGAAGCGGGGCCCAAGAGACCCAGTACTTC
CASTPRSGAQETQYF
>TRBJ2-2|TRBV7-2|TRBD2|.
TGTGCCAGCAGCTCGACTAGCGGGAGGAACACCGGGGAGCTGTTTTTT
CASSSTSGRNTGELFF
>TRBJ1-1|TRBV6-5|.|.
TGTGCCAGCAGGCGTACAGGGACGAACACTGAAGCTTTCTTT
CASRRTGTNTEAFF
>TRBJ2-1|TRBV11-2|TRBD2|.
TGTGCCAGCGAGGCTAGCGGCTACAATGAGCAGTTCTTC
CASEASGYNEQFF
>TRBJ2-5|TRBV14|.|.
TGTGCCAGCAGCCCCGGCGAGGGGACCCAGTACTTC
CASSPGEGTQYF
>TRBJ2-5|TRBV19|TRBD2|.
TGTGCCAGTAGGGCCGCTCGGGGCGGGAGGCTGGAGACCCAGTACTTC
CASRAARGGRLETQYF
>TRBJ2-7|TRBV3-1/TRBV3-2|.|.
TGTGCCAGCACCCAGGGGGGTGGCGAGCAGTACTTC
CASTQGGGEQYF
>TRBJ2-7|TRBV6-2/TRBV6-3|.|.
TGTGCCAGCAGTTACTCCCCAGGGGCTTACGAGCAGTACTTC
CASSYSPGAYEQYF
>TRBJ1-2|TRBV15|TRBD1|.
TGTGCCACCAGCTCTCCGGGGGGGGTGGGACAGGGAACAGGGAAAAGATATGGCTACACCTTC
CATSSPGGVGQGTGKRYGYTF
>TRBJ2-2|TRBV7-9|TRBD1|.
TGTGCCAGCAGCTTAGCGTTCGGGACAGTTACCGGGGAGCTGTTTTTT
CASSLAFGTVTGELFF
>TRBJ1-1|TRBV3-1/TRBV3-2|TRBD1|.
TGTGCCAGCAGCGAGACAGGGGTTAAGACTGAAGCTTTCTTT
CASSETGVKTEAFF
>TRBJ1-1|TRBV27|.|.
TGTGCCAGCAGTTTATCGCGGTGGACTGAAGCTTTCTTT
CASSLSRWTEAFF
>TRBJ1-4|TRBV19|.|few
TGTGCCAGTATAGCCGGGAACCAAGGCGAAAAACTGTTTTTT
CASIAGNQGEKLFF
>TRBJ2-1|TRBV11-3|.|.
TGTGCCAGCAGCTTAGCCTCTCAGTGGGCAGGGGCCTACAATGAGCAGTTCTTC
CASSLASQWAGAYNEQFF
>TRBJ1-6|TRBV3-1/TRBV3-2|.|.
TGTGCCAGCAGCCAACCCGGGAGGGGTTCACCCCTCCACTTT
CASSQPGRGSPLHF
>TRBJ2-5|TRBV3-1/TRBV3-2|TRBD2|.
TGTGCCAGCAGCCAGGGTCTAGCGGCCCAAGAGACCCAGTACTTC
CASSQGLAAQETQYF
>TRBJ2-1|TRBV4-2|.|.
TGTGCCAGCACCCAACCCGACAGTTACAATGAGCAGTTCTTC
CASTQPDSYNEQFF
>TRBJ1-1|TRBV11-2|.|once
TGTGCCAGCAGCCAGGTGCGACAGACTGAAGCTTTCTTT
CASSQVRQTEAFF
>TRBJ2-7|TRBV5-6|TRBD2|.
TGTGCCAGCAAGTTTGGGAGGGGAAGCTACGAGCAGTACTTC
CASKFGRGSYEQYF
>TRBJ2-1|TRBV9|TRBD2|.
TGTGCCAGCAGCGTAGCTGAGGGACTAGCGGCATACAATGAGCAGTTCTTC
CASSVAEGLAAYNEQFF
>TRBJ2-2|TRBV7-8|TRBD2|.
TGTGCCAGCTCCACCGGGGGGGCGTTTTCCGGGGAGCTGTTTTTT
CASSTGGAFSGELFF
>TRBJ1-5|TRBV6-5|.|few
TGTGCCAGCAGATCAGGGATGGGCAATCAGCCCCAGCATTTT
CASRSGMGNQPQHF
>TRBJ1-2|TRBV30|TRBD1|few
TGTGCCTGGAGGCAGATGGGACAGGGGGCCGGTGGCTACACCTTC
CAWRQMGQGAGGYTF
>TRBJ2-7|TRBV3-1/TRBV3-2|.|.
TGTGCCAGCAGCCAAGACCCTATTAACGAGCAGTACTTC
CASSQDPINEQYF
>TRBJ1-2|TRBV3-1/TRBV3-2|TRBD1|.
TGTGCCAGCGGATTACAGGGGGCTGTGAGCTATGGCTACACCTTC
CASGLQGAVSYGYTF
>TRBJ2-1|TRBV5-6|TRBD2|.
TGTGCCAGCCGGGGAGCGGGATGGTCTGAGCAGTTCTTC
CASRGAGWSEQFF
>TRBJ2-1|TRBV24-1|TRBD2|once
TGTGCCACCAGTGATCTTGGGGCTAGCGGAGCATCCTACAATGAGCAGTTCTTC
CATSDLGASGASYNEQFF
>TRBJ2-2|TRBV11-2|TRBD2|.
TGTGCCAGCAGCTTAGATGGGCTAGCGGGAGCGGGCGGGGAGCTGTTTTTT
CASSLDGLAGAGGELFF
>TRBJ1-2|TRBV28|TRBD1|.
TGTGCCAGCAATTCCAGGGGGTTAGGGTATGGCTACACCTTC
CASNSRGLGYGYTF
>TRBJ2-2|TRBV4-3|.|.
TGCGCCAGCAGTCCCTGGGAGAGCGTTGACACCGGGGAGCTGTTTTTT
CASSPWESVDTGELFF
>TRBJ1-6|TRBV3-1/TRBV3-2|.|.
TGTGCCAGCAGCCACCCGGTGATCGATTCACCCCTCCACTTT
CASSHPVIDSPLHF
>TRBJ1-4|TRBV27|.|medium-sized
TGTGCCAGCAGAGTAGGGGGGGACGGAAATGAAAAACTGTTTTTT
CASRVGGDGNEKLFF
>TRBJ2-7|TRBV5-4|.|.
TGTGCCAGCAGCTTGGCAGGTCCCCTCTCCTACGAGCAGTACTTC
CASSLAGPLSYEQYF
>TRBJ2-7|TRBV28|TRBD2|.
TGTGCCAGTCCACCACCGGGACTAGCACCCTACGAGCAGTACTTC
CASPPPGLAPYEQYF
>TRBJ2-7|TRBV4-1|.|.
TGCGCCAGCAGCCGGGGAAGCGGGCTCTCCTACGAGCAGTACTTC
CASSRGSGLSYEQYF